The 28 T cell receptor beta chains presented below share a single source sample, sequenced in a study of blood T cell repertoires in COVID-19. Clones were read by immunoSEQ multiplex PCR, and TCRdb kept only the in-frame ones, dropping some. The profile shows under 300,000 clones, around 85% of them singletons. Sequencing was done on a sample of peripheral blood. The source of these receptors is a woman aged 40 to 50 with active or convalescent COVID-19.

V is TRBV5-1 and J is TRBJ2-1; tentatively, D is TRBD1 (5 bases). Trimming removed 4 bases from V and 4 bases from J, with 12 bases in between. Germline V gives CDR1 SGHRS, CDR2 YFSETQ. The length of the CDR3 is 14 residues. The CDR3 DNA reads as TGCGCCAGCAGCATCGACAGCTATTACAATGAGCAGTTCTTC. Amino acids: CASSIDSYYNEQFF.

The V and J genes are TRBV28 and TRBJ1-5, with D unclear. Germline assignment: CDR1 MDHEN and CDR2 SYDVKM. The CDR3 is 14 residues long. V lost 2 bases, J lost 2 bases, and 7 bases lay in between. CDR3 bases: TGTGCCAGCAGTTTAATGGCGGGCAATCAGCCCCAGCATTTT. This sequence encodes CASSLMAGNQPQHF.

The chain recombines TRBV7-6 with TRBJ1-3; no clear D gene. The CDR3 is made up of 17 amino acids. The V end was cut by 2 bases, the J end by 0 bases, with 14 bases between. Germline loops: CDR1 SGHVS, CDR2 FNYEAQ. CDR3 bases: TGTGCCAGCAGCTTATCGGGAGTCTTTAACTCTGGAAACACCATATATTTT. As protein: CASSLSGVFNSGNTIYF.

The chain joins TRBV29-1 to TRBJ2-1; 7 bases map to TRBD1. The CDR3 totals 15 residues. With 6 bases clipped from V and 0 bases from J, the junction kept 8 bases outside the gene matches. The germline gives CDR1 SQVTM, CDR2 ANQGSEA. For the CDR3, the DNA is TGCAGCGTCTCACAACAGGGGAGCTCCTACAATGAGCAGTTCTTC. Protein product: CSVSQQGSSYNEQFF.

The chain couples TRBV7-9 to TRBJ1-1, with D unclear. V lost 4 bases and J lost 1, with 25 bases in between. The germline CDR1 and CDR2 sequences are SEHNR and FQNEAQ (reference sequence). This CDR3 contains 19 residues. This chain's CDR3 is CASSWRSLRGDLKNTEAFF. The CDR3 DNA sequence: TGTGCCAGCAGCTGGCGTTCTCTTCGGGGAGACCTAAAGAACACTGAAGCTTTCTTT.

V gene TRBV19 combines with J gene TRBJ1-5, with D uncertain. The CDR3 has 14 residues. The V and J ends lost 5 bases and 0 bases respectively, with 8 bases between them. Germline values: CDR1 LNHDA, CDR2 SQIVND (reference sequence). The CDR3 region is CASSPGFSNQPQHF. The CDR3 DNA reads TGTGCCAGTAGTCCGGGTTTTAGCAATCAGCCCCAGCATTTT.

In its sample, this clone was seen once. The chain recombines TRBV3-1 (or the pseudogene TRBV3-2) with TRBJ1-5; 7 bases are a match to TRBD1. The CDR3 consists of 16 residues. Unmatched junction bases numbered 6, after V lost 3 bases and J lost 1 base. Germline V gene lookup returns CDR1 LGHDT and CDR2 YNNKEL (reference sequence). The CDR3: CASSQSETGSNQPQHF. The CDR3 DNA is TGTGCCAGCAGCCAGTCCGAGACAGGGAGCAATCAGCCCCAGCATTTT.

V gene TRBV30 combines with J gene TRBJ2-1; 8 positions match TRBD2. CDR3 size: 14 residues. Germline CDR1 reads GTSNPN; CDR2 reads SVGIG (reference sequence). V gave up 3 bases and J gave up 6 bases; unmatched junction bases: 7. The CDR3: CAWRTGGRGNEQFF. CDR3 DNA sequence: TGTGCCTGGAGAACGGGGGGGCGAGGCAATGAGCAGTTCTTC.

The chain couples TRBV7-9 to TRBJ2-7, with D uncertain. The CDR3 sequence is 15 residues long. V shed 1 base and J shed 0 bases, with 10 bases lying between them. Germline CDR1 reads SEHNR; CDR2 reads FQNEAQ (reference sequence). This CDR3 reads CASSLGPAVSYEQYV. The CDR3 bases are TGTGCCAGCAGCTTAGGCCCTGCGGTCTCCTACGAGCAGTACGTC.

The rearrangement uses TRBV3-1 (or the pseudogene TRBV3-2) and TRBJ2-2; 9 nucleotides line up with TRBD1. Germline-derived CDR1 and CDR2 are LGHDT and YNNKEL (reference sequence). V trimming: 6 bases; J trimming: 2 bases; junction bases outside the gene matches: 4. The CDR3 covers 15 residues. The CDR3, as DNA: TGTGCCAGCAGTCGACAGGGGGTTAACACCGGGGAGCTGTTTTTT. Amino acids: CASSRQGVNTGELFF.

The chain is built from TRBV19 and TRBJ2-3; 9 nucleotides match TRBD2. CDR1 is LNHDA and CDR2 is SQIVND in the germline V gene (reference sequence). This CDR3 contains 15 residues. V trimming: 3 bases; J trimming: 1 base; junction bases outside the gene matches: 2. The CDR3 reads CASSMQRGGTDTQYF. CDR3 coding DNA: TGTGCCAGTAGTATGCAGCGGGGGGGCACAGATACGCAGTATTTT. Full variable domain (remainder filled in from reference TRBV19 and TRBJ2-3): DGGITQSPKYLFRKEGQNVTLSCEQNLNHDAMYWYRQDPGQGLRLIYYSQIVNDFQKGDIAEGYSVSREKKESFPLTVTSAQKNPTAFYLCASSMQRGGTDTQYFGPGTRLTVL.

This rearrangement joins TRBV18 to TRBJ1-2, with no clear D. Trimming pared 3 bases from V and 4 bases from J, leaving 15 bases between. Germline V gene lookup returns CDR1 KGHSH and CDR2 LQKENI. CDR3 length equals 15 residues. The CDR3 region is CASSPGLEEPYGYTF. For the CDR3, the DNA is TGTGCCAGCTCACCCGGTTTAGAAGAACCCTATGGCTACACCTTC.

This chain joins TRBV7-8 and TRBJ2-5; tentative D call: TRBD2 (5 bases). The CDR3 totals 14 residues. The ends were cut back, 1 base at V and 10 bases at J, with 16 bases in the middle. Germline CDR1 is SGHVS and CDR2 is FQNEAQ. The CDR3 here is CASSLEDEGRRQYF. In DNA, the CDR3 is TGTGCCAGCAGCTTAGAAGACGAGGGAAGGCGCCAGTACTTC.

This clone has a handful of counts. This sequence joins TRBV5-6 and TRBJ1-5, with 9 bases identical to TRBD1. Germline-derived CDR1 and CDR2 are SGHDT and YYEEEE. The CDR3 totals 17 residues. The J segment lost 4 bases and the V segment lost 0 bases, leaving 8 bases of the junction unmatched. The CDR3 region is CASSLGIRTGENQPQHF. In DNA form, the CDR3 reads TGTGCCAGCAGCTTGGGGATACGGACAGGGGAGAATCAGCCCCAGCATTTT.

The CDR3 loop is CASGGGPGNSPLHF. The DNA of the CDR3 is TGTGCCAGCGGCGGCGGCCCGGGAAACTCACCCCTCCACTTT. The rearrangement joins TRBV2 to TRBJ1-6; D is uncertain. From germline, CDR1 is SNHLY and CDR2 FYNNEI. V shed 8 bases and J shed 10 bases, with 18 bases lying between them. The CDR3 is 14 amino acids.

The V and J genes are TRBV28 and TRBJ1-4, with D possibly being TRBD1 (5 bases). Trimming took off 5 bases at V and 5 bases at J, with 18 bases between the two ends. The CDR3 length is 16 residues. CDR1 is MDHEN and CDR2 is SYDVKM in the germline V gene. The CDR3, as DNA: TGTGCCAGCAGTCCTACCAGGAGGGGTCGCAATGAAAAACTGTTTTTT. Protein product: CASSPTRRGRNEKLFF.

This clone was found once. J is TRBJ2-1 and V is TRBV5-1, with a possible D match to TRBD1 (6 bases). Germline V lookup: CDR1 SGHRS, CDR2 YFSETQ. The CDR3 has 19 residues. The V and J ends lost 4 bases and 4 bases respectively, with 27 bases between them. The CDR3 sequence: CASSHPRDTLRRDYNEQFF. CDR3 bases: TGCGCCAGCAGCCACCCCCGGGACACTCTACGTAGGGATTACAATGAGCAGTTCTTC.

The rearrangement uses TRBV5-6 and TRBJ1-6; D gene uncertain. Germline V CDR1 and CDR2: SGHDT, YYEEEE. This CDR3 comprises 15 residues. Trimming took 0 bases from V and 8 from J, leaving 12 bases between them. This chain's CDR3 is CASSLGQVGDSPLHF. The CDR3 coding sequence is TGTGCCAGCAGCTTGGGCCAGGTCGGGGATTCACCCCTCCACTTT.

The V and J genes are TRBV6-6 and TRBJ1-4; TRBD1 aligns across 8 bases. Germline lookup yields CDR1 MNHNY and CDR2 SVGAGI (reference sequence). This CDR3 region has 15 residues. V was pared by 5 bases and J by 7 bases, with 9 bases of the junction left unmatched. CDR3: CASSRSRQGFEKLFF. In DNA form, the CDR3 reads TGTGCCAGCAGTCGCTCCCGACAGGGGTTTGAAAAACTGTTTTTT.

The chain has TRBV6-5 and TRBJ1-2, with D tentatively TRBD1 (5 bases). CDR1 is MNHEY and CDR2 is SVGAGI in the germline V gene. The CDR3 totals 14 residues. V lost 5 bases, J lost 3 bases, and 13 bases lay in between. CDR3 sequence (DNA): TGTGCCAGCAGTAGGCCCGGGGGGGACTATGGCTACACCTTC. This codes for CASSRPGGDYGYTF.

The genes are TRBV2 and TRBJ2-5; 8 bases are a match to TRBD2. The V segment lost 1 base and the J segment 3 bases; nucleotides outside the gene matches: 13. Germline lookup yields CDR1 SNHLY and CDR2 FYNNEI. The CDR3 extends over 18 amino acids. In DNA, the CDR3 is TGTGCCAGCAGTGAAGGAACGGCGGGGGGCAGATCGGAAGAGACCCAGTACTTC. Translated: CASSEGTAGGRSEETQYF.

This clone has a handful of counts. The CDR3 DNA sequence: TGTGCCAGTAGAGACGTAGAGAGGTCCTACGAGCAGTACTTC. As protein: CASRDVERSYEQYF. The chain has TRBV19 and TRBJ2-7; no definite D call. Germline CDR1 LNHDA, CDR2 SQIVND (reference sequence). V lost 6 bases and J 1 base, leaving 13 bases between the germline ends. The CDR3 sequence is 14 residues long.

V and J are TRBV5-5 and TRBJ1-5; a weak D match, TRBD1 (5 bases). CDR1 and CDR2 from the germline V gene are SGHKS and YYEKEE (reference sequence). CDR3 size: 14 residues. Trimming removed 1 base at V and 5 bases at J, with 10 bases between. The CDR3 DNA reads TGTGCCAGCAGCTTGTGGGCGACAGATCAGCCCCAGCATTTT. This encodes CASSLWATDQPQHF.

This chain links TRBV5-1 with TRBJ1-2; the D gene is possibly TRBD1 (5 bases). CDR1 is SGHRS and CDR2 is YFSETQ in the germline V gene. Trimming took 8 bases from V and 5 from J, leaving 16 bases between them. This CDR3 is 13 amino acids long. The CDR3 DNA is TGCGCCAGGCGGATTGACAGACTGTATGGCTACACCTTC. It codes for CARRIDRLYGYTF.

This clone was counted a single time. CDR3: CASSPLRGGGEQYF. CDR3 sequence (DNA): TGTGCCAGCAGCCCCCTACGGGGGGGAGGAGAGCAGTACTTC. The chain uses TRBV7-6 and TRBJ2-7, with TRBD2 identical over 8 bases. V lost 5 bases and J lost 7; bases outside the gene matches: 10. The CDR3 consists of 14 residues. The V gene's germline CDR1 is SGHVS and CDR2 FNYEAQ.

This clone was recorded a few times. V and J are TRBV2 and TRBJ2-7, with 8 bases identical to TRBD1. V was pared by 5 bases and J by 6 bases, with 12 bases of the junction left unmatched. The germline V gene has CDR1 SNHLY and CDR2 FYNNEI. The CDR3 has 15 residues. For the CDR3, the DNA is TGTGCCAGCAGTCCGACAGGGGTGGATGAGGGCGAGCAGTACGTC. It yields the protein CASSPTGVDEGEQYV.

This clone was seen more than once but under ten times. Other nucleotide sequences from this sample produce the same CDR3. The J gene is TRBJ1-1, the V gene TRBV9; D might be TRBD1 (6 bases). The CDR3 covers 15 residues. The V gene lost 0 bases and the J gene lost 0 bases, with 9 bases spanning the gap. Germline V gene lookup returns CDR1 SGDLS and CDR2 YYNGEE. The CDR3, as DNA: TGTGCCAGCAGCGTAGGCGACAGGTTGAACACTGAAGCTTTCTTT. As protein: CASSVGDRLNTEAFF.

CDR3 bases: TGCGCCAGCAGCCTGACTAGCGGGGGCTACTACGAGCAGTACGTC. Its protein is CASSLTSGGYYEQYV. This chain connects TRBV5-1 to TRBJ2-7; 12 nucleotides match TRBD2. V was clipped by 4 bases and J by 3 bases; unmatched bases: 5. Germline V gene lookup returns CDR1 SGHRS and CDR2 YFSETQ. The CDR3 is 15 residues long.